This T cell receptor (beta chain) was recovered during a study of CD8+ T cells in alopecia areata. Study as a whole: At a dose of 5 to 10 mg twice daily, oral tofacitinib was given to treated patients.

Germline CDR1 and CDR2: GTSNPN and SVGIG (reference sequence). Trimming cost V 4 bases and J 2 bases; bases outside gene matches: 4. The CDR3 length is 13 residues. A remark on this clone: Its antigen remains unidentified.

The study, taken as a whole, reports: Mice showed TCR sharing more clearly than patients did, possibly owing to HLA.

Extracted RNA was reverse transcribed, and the resulting cDNA served as sequencing template. Data came from immunoSEQ multiplex PCR; TCRdb stores just in-frame clones and leaves some out. The repertoire consists of about 180,000 clones, with roughly 60% occurring once and the leading ten covering 1.5% to 2%. The chain links TRBV30 to TRBJ2-5, with TRBD1 identical over 7 bases. The receptor comes from a human donor with alopecia areata. The sample in question was CD4+ T cells sorted from blood, obtained at week 0. The CDR3 is CAWNRQGQETQYF. As DNA, the CDR3 is TGTGCCTGGAACCGACAGGGACAAGAGACCCAGTACTTC.